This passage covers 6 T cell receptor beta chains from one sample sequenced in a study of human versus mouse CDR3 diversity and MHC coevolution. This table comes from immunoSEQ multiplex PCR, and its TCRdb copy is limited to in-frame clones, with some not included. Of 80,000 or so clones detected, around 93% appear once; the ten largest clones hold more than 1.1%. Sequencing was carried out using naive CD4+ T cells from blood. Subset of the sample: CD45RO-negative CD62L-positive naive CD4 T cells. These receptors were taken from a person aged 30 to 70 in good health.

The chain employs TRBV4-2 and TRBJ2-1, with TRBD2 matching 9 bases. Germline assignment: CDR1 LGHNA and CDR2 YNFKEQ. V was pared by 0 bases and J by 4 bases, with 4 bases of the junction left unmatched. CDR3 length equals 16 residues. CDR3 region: CASSQDLAGKYNEQFF. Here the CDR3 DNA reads TGTGCCAGCAGCCAAGATCTAGCGGGGAAATACAATGAGCAGTTCTTC.

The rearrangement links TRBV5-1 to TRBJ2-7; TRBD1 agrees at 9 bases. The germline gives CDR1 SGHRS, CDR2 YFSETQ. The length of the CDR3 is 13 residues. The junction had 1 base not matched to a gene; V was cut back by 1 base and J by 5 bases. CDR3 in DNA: TGCGCCAGCAGCTTGACAGGGGGCAACGAGCAGTACTTC. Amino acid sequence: CASSLTGGNEQYF.

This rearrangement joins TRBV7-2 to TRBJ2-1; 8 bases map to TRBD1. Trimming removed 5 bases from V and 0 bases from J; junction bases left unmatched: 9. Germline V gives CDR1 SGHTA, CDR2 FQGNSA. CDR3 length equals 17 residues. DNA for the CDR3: TGTGCCAGCAGCCTCAGGACAGGGCTAGGCTCCTACAATGAGCAGTTCTTC. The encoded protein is CASSLRTGLGSYNEQFF.

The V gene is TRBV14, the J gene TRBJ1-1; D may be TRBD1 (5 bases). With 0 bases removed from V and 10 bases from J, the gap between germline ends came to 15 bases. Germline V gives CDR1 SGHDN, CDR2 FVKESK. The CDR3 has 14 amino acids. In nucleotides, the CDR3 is TGTGCCAGCAGCCAAGATGGAACAGTTACAGGAGCTTTCTTT. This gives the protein CASSQDGTVTGAFF.

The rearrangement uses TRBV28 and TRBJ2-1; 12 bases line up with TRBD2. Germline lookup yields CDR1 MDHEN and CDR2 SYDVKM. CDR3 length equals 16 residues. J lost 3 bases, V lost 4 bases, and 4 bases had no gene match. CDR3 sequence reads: CASSSATSGSYNEQFF. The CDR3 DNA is TGTGCCAGCAGTTCGGCGACTAGCGGGAGCTACAATGAGCAGTTCTTC.

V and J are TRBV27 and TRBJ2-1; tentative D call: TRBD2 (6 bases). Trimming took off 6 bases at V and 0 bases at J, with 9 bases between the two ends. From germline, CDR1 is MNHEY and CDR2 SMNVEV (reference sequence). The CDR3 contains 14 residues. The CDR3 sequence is CASRPGVSYNEQFF. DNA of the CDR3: TGTGCCAGCAGGCCGGGGGTCTCCTACAATGAGCAGTTCTTC.